This T cell receptor (beta chain) was sequenced during a study of blood T cell repertoires in COVID-19. Study overall: Acute and convalescent COVID-19 samples came from the United States, Italy and Spain. PBMCs, B-cell-depleted T cells, or T cells provided the cDNA or gDNA that made up the material.

In the study's own analysis: Reference gene primer amplification in the assay estimated nucleated cell counts. The repertoire was sequenced with immunoSEQ multiplex PCR; TCRdb's copy has only in-frame clones and lacks some. Clonal size and the V and J genes are those of that table, whereas D and trimming came from the DNA. The repertoire has tens of thousands of clones, about 86% of them found once; the top ten carry around two fifths. The CDR3 consists of 17 residues. V shed 0 bases, J shed 4 bases, and the junction held 7 bases outside the gene matches. CDR1 is LGHDT, CDR2 YNNKEL, per germline (reference sequence).

Input material: peripheral blood. This TCR came from a human donor in a cohort sampled during active COVID-19. V is TRBV3-1 (or the pseudogene TRBV3-2) and J is TRBJ2-4, with 9 bases identical to TRBD2. The CDR3 nucleotides are TGTGCCAGCAGCCAAGAGTTGGCGGGGGGGATAAAAAACATTCAGTACTTC. Protein product: CASSQELAGGIKNIQYF.